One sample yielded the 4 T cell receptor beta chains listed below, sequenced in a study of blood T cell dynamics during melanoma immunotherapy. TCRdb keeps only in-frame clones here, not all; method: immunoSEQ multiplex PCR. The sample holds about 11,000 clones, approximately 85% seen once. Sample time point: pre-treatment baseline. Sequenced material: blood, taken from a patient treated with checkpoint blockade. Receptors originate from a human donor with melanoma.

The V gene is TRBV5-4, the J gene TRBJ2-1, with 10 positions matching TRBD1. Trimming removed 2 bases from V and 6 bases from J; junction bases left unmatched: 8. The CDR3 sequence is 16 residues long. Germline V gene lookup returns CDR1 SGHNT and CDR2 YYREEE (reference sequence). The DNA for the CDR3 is TGTGCCAGCAGCTTTACCTCCGGGACAGGGGCCAATGAGCAGTTCTTC. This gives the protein CASSFTSGTGANEQFF.

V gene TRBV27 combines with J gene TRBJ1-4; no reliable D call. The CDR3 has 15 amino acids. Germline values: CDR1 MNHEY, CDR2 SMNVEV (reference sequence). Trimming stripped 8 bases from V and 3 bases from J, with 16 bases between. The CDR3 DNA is TGTGCCAGCTCTCCCCCCGACCGGGCTAATGAAAAACTGTTTTTT. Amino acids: CASSPPDRANEKLFF.

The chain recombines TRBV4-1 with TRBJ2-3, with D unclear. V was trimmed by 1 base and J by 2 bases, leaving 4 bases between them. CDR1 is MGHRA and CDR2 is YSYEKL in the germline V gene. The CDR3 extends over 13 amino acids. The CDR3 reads CASSQAPTDTQYF. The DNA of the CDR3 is TGCGCCAGCAGCCAAGCTCCCACAGATACGCAGTATTTT.

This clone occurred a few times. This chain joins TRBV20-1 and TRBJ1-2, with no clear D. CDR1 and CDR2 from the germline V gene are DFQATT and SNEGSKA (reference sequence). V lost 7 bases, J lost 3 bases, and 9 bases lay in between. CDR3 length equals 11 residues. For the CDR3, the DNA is TGCAGTGTCCAGAGGGACTATGGCTACACCTTC. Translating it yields CSVQRDYGYTF.